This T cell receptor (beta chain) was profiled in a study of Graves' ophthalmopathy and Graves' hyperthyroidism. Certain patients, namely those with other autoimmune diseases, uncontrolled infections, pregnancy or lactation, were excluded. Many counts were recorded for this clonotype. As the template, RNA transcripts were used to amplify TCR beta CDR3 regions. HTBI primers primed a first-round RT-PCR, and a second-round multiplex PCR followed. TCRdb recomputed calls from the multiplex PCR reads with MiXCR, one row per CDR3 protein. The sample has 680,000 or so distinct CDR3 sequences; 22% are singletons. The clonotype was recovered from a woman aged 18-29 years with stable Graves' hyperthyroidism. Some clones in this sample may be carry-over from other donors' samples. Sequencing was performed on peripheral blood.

The CDR3 nucleotides are TGTGCCACCTCGGACAGGCATAATTCACCCCTCCACTTT. This sequence encodes CATSDRHNSPLHF. The chain uses TRBV19 and TRBJ1-6, with TRBD1 matching 7 bases. Per the germline V gene, CDR1 is LNHDA and CDR2 is SQIVND (reference sequence). The CDR3 covers 13 residues. V shed 10 bases, J shed 5 bases, and the junction held 5 bases outside the gene matches.